This TCR beta chain was identified during a study of blood T cell repertoires in COVID-19. Across the whole study: The samples span acute and convalescent COVID-19 from the United States, Italy and Spain. PBMCs, B-cell-depleted T cells, or T cells provided the cDNA or gDNA that made up the material.

The germline V gene encodes CDR1 KGHDR and CDR2 SFDVKD. With V trimmed by 3 bases and J by 2 bases, 9 bases remained unmatched. This CDR3 spans 17 amino acids. Original processing notes: Amplifying reference gene primers gave estimates of nucleated cell counts. Sequenced by immunoSEQ multiplex PCR; TCRdb stores in-frame clones only, minus some. V and J calls and clone size are as listed in that table; D and trimming were resolved from the DNA. The sample includes some 100,000 clones, about 81% of them seen just once. The sequence came from a human donor in a cohort sampled during active COVID-19. V is TRBV24-1 and J is TRBJ2-3; 8 bases map to TRBD2. Sequencing was carried out using peripheral blood. CDR3 nucleotide sequence: TGTGCCACCAGTGATGCCCCCGGGGGGGGCAACACAGATACGCAGTATTTT. This sequence encodes CATSDAPGGGNTDTQYF.